One TCR beta chain is described in this entry. The antigen remains unidentified. The data stem from a study of T cells in localized non-small cell lung cancer. Study results and caveats: The appearance of a median 57 of the top 100 tumor clones was seen in adjacent lung.

Assay used: immunoSEQ multiplex PCR; TCRdb lists only in-frame clones, some missing. The sample shows about 1,900 clones, approximately 23% of them seen only once. Germline CDR1 is MNHGY and CDR2 is SAAAGT. The CDR3 consists of 12 residues. V was trimmed by 7 bases and J by 8 bases, leaving 14 bases between them. The TCR sequence derives from a female donor of 60 years or more with stage II lung adenocarcinoma. Source: normal lung tissue next to the tumor, taken before any cancer treatment. The genes are TRBV6-8 and TRBJ1-2, with no clear D. The CDR3 DNA is TGTGCCAGCAATGCCCTGAGTGGAGGCTACACCTTC. As protein: CASNALSGGYTF.